The 23 T cell receptor beta chains presented below share a single source sample, sequenced in a study of patients and donors after allogeneic stem cell transplantation. TCRdb ran MiXCR on the RT-PCR reads and lists one entry per CDR3 protein. Of 150,000 to 200,000 distinct CDR3 sequences in the sample, 40% to 45% are singletons; the top ten hold about 35%. The sample comprised blood, either unsorted or a sorted T cell fraction (not recorded which). The origin of the receptors is a human donor who was either an allogeneic HSCT recipient or a stem cell or donor lymphocyte infusion donor (not recorded which). It is not recorded whose cells these are; they may come from a transplant donor.

Only a few counts were recorded for this clonotype. This chain connects TRBV7-2 to TRBJ2-3; D not certain. Germline CDR1 is SGHTA and CDR2 is FQGNSA. The V end lost 8 bases, the J end lost 2 bases, and 11 bases lay between the germline ends. This CDR3 is 13 amino acids long. The CDR3 nucleotides read TGTGCCAGCTACGATGACAACACAGATACGCAGTATTTT. It encodes CASYDDNTDTQYF.

Only a few counts were recorded for this clonotype. The chain couples TRBV19 to TRBJ1-1; D gene uncertain. This CDR3 spans 14 amino acids. Germline V CDR1 and CDR2: LNHDA, SQIVND (reference sequence). V lost 5 bases to trimming and J lost 5 bases, with 15 bases between them. The chain's CDR3 is CASSRLDGDTEAFF. CDR3 nucleotide sequence: TGTGCCAGTAGTCGGTTGGATGGGGATACTGAAGCTTTCTTT.

The V gene is TRBV7-2, the J gene TRBJ2-1; 9 bases line up with TRBD2. V gave up 3 bases and J gave up 3 bases; unmatched junction bases: 6. The CDR3 totals 16 residues. The germline CDR1 and CDR2 sequences are SGHTA and FQGNSA. The chain's CDR3 is CASSLGLALIYNEQFF. The CDR3 nucleotides are TGTGCCAGCAGCTTGGGACTAGCACTGATCTACAATGAGCAGTTCTTC.

This clonotype was detected once. This chain connects TRBV29-1 to TRBJ2-7, with 10 bases fitting TRBD2. V gave up 3 bases and J gave up 5 bases; unmatched junction bases: 7. From germline, CDR1 is SQVTM and CDR2 ANQGSEA. The CDR3 runs to 14 residues. CDR3 amino acids: CSVDQREGRNEQYF. For the CDR3, the DNA is TGCAGCGTTGACCAGCGGGAGGGACGGAACGAGCAGTACTTC.

The rearrangement links TRBV4-3 to TRBJ1-2; D not certain. Germline V lookup: CDR1 LGHNA, CDR2 YSLEER. The length of the CDR3 is 14 residues. Trimming removed 3 bases from V and 7 bases from J, with 15 bases in between. CDR3: CASSHYDIRFGYTF. As DNA, the CDR3 is TGCGCCAGCAGCCACTATGATATACGCTTTGGCTACACCTTC.

This clonotype was seen only a few times. The rearrangement joins TRBV3-1 to TRBJ1-5; D ambiguous. CDR1 is LGHDT, CDR2 YNNKEL, per germline (reference sequence). Between the trimmed V and J ends, which lost 1 base and 0 bases, there was a span of 7 bases. This CDR3 spans 15 amino acids. The CDR3: CASSQVPDSNQPQHF. The CDR3 nucleotides are TGTGCCAGCAGCCAAGTCCCAGATAGCAATCAGCCCCAGCATTTT.

The J gene is TRBJ2-1, the V gene TRBV9; no clear D. Germline V gene data show CDR1 as SGDLS and CDR2 as YYNGEE. Trimming took off 3 bases at V and 4 bases at J, with 14 bases between the two ends. The CDR3 is made up of 15 amino acids. The CDR3: CASSGPYSGYNEQFF. CDR3 DNA sequence: TGTGCCAGCAGCGGCCCCTACTCTGGTTACAATGAGCAGTTCTTC.

The CDR3 DNA sequence: TGTGCCACCCAAGAAGGAGGACTAGGAAGATACACCGGGGAGCTGTTTTTT. Translation gives CATQEGGLGRYTGELFF. The rearrangement uses TRBV24-1 and TRBJ2-2; 7 bases are shared with TRBD2. CDR3 length: 17 residues. V shed 9 bases, J shed 3 bases, and the junction held 15 bases outside the gene matches. Germline V gives CDR1 KGHDR, CDR2 SFDVKD.

This clonotype appeared a few times. The chain has TRBV14 and TRBJ1-2; 8 bases map to TRBD1. This CDR3 region has 19 residues. Germline CDR1 and CDR2: SGHDN and FVKESK. The V and J ends lost 0 bases and 8 bases, in that order; junction bases with no gene match: 20. CDR3 sequence: CASSQECNGQGRISMGYTF. CDR3 in DNA: TGTGCCAGCAGCCAAGAGTGCAATGGACAGGGTCGGATCTCGATGGGCTACACCTTC.

The rearrangement uses TRBV5-1 and TRBJ2-1; TRBD2 matches 12 bases. CDR3 length equals 14 residues. Per germline, CDR1 SGHRS and CDR2 YFSETQ. V lost 5 bases and J lost 12; bases outside the gene matches: 9. CDR3: CASSSPSGRDGQFF. The CDR3 bases are TGCGCCAGCAGTTCCCCTAGCGGGAGGGATGGGCAGTTCTTC.

This clonotype has only a few counts. The CDR3 protein is CASSQVPPGNAYNEQFF. The CDR3 bases are TGCGCCAGCAGCCAGGTCCCTCCCGGGAATGCATACAATGAGCAGTTCTTC. The chain carries TRBV4-3 and TRBJ2-1, with D possibly matching TRBD2 (5 bases). Trimming removed 3 bases at V and 4 bases at J, with 19 bases between. Germline V lookup: CDR1 LGHNA, CDR2 YSLEER. This CDR3 is 17 amino acids long.

This clonotype has only a few counts. The gene calls are TRBV6-5 and TRBJ2-5, with D possibly matching TRBD2 (5 bases). Germline assignment: CDR1 MNHEY and CDR2 SVGAGI. CDR3 length equals 14 residues. Trimming shortened V by 0 bases and J by 1 base, and 6 bases separated the two germline ends. CDR3 residues: CASSYSRVQETQYF. The CDR3 DNA reads TGTGCCAGCAGTTACTCGAGGGTCCAAGAGACCCAGTACTTC.

At least ten counts were recorded for this clonotype. The chain links TRBV5-6 to TRBJ1-5, with 7 bases matching TRBD1. The CDR3 contains 14 residues. The germline V gene encodes CDR1 SGHDT and CDR2 YYEEEE. V was pared by 4 bases and J by 2 bases, with 3 bases of the junction left unmatched. The CDR3 nucleotides are TGTGCCAGCAGCAGGGGGACAGGCAATCAGCCCCAGCATTTT. It yields the protein CASSRGTGNQPQHF.

This chain uses TRBV13 with TRBJ2-1; 9 positions match TRBD1. V shed 3 bases, J shed 6 bases, and the junction held 3 bases outside the gene matches. The CDR3 is 14 residues long. Germline V gene sequence: CDR1 PRHDT, CDR2 FYEKMQ (reference sequence). In DNA, the CDR3 is TGTGCCAGCAGCTTTCTGACAGGGGGCAATGAGCAGTTCTTC. This sequence encodes CASSFLTGGNEQFF.

This clonotype was counted a few times. The chain has TRBV4-2 and TRBJ1-5; D gene unclear. Germline lookup yields CDR1 LGHNA and CDR2 YNFKEQ. The CDR3 has 13 residues. V lost 1 base and J 7 bases, leaving 8 bases between the germline ends. The CDR3, as DNA: TGTGCCAGCAGCCAAGGCCCGGGGCAGCCCCAGCATTTT. Translated: CASSQGPGQPQHF.

This chain connects TRBV28 to TRBJ2-7, with unresolved D. The V end lost 5 bases, the J end lost 4 bases, and 18 bases lay between the germline ends. The CDR3 spans 15 residues. The germline gives CDR1 MDHEN, CDR2 SYDVKM. The CDR3 loop reads CASSTLLENHYEQYF. The CDR3 bases are TGTGCCAGCAGTACCCTCTTAGAGAATCATTACGAGCAGTACTTC.

This rearrangement joins TRBV27 to TRBJ2-1; TRBD1 aligns across 12 bases. Looked up from germline, CDR1 is MNHEY and CDR2 is SMNVEV (reference sequence). This CDR3 has 16 residues. The trim removed 4 bases at V and 5 bases at J, leaving 6 bases unmatched. The CDR3: CASSSGTGGLNNEQFF. The CDR3 DNA sequence: TGTGCCAGCAGTTCCGGGACAGGGGGCCTGAACAATGAGCAGTTCTTC.

This clonotype has more than one count but fewer than ten. This sequence joins TRBV29-1 and TRBJ1-1, with 7 positions matching TRBD1. V shed 0 bases, J shed 4 bases, and the junction held 8 bases outside the gene matches. The CDR3 covers 15 residues. Germline loops: CDR1 SQVTM, CDR2 ANQGSEA. Written as DNA, the CDR3 is TGCAGCGTTGAAGAGCCGACAGGGTTGAGCACTGAAGCTTTCTTT. Protein: CSVEEPTGLSTEAFF.

Only a few counts were recorded for this clonotype. The V gene is TRBV12-3 or TRBV12-4, the J gene TRBJ1-2, with TRBD1 matching 8 bases. J was trimmed by 7 bases and V by 3 bases; bases with no gene match: 7. This CDR3 comprises 14 residues. CDR3 loop: CASSLAQGAGGYTF. CDR3 DNA: TGTGCCAGCAGTTTGGCGCAGGGGGCAGGTGGCTACACCTTC.

This chain uses TRBV15 with TRBJ1-1, with TRBD1 identical over 7 bases. With V trimmed by 4 bases and J by 7 bases, 9 bases remained unmatched. Germline V gene lookup returns CDR1 LNHNV and CDR2 YYDKDF (reference sequence). This CDR3 spans 14 amino acids. The chain's CDR3 is CATSKRDRTIEAFF. DNA for the CDR3: TGTGCCACCAGCAAGCGGGACAGAACAATTGAAGCTTTCTTT. The whole variable domain, filled in from reference TRBV15 and TRBJ1-1, reads DAMVIQNPRYQVTQFGKPVTLSCSQTLNHNVMYWYQQKSSQAPKLLFHYYDKDFNNEADTPDNFQSRRPNTSFCFLDIRSPGLGDTAMYLCATSKRDRTIEAFFGQGTRLTVV.

The chain uses TRBV7-6 and TRBJ1-1; no reliable D call. Germline CDR1 and CDR2: SGHVS and FNYEAQ. This CDR3 has 16 amino acids. Trimming took off 1 base at V and 1 base at J, with 13 bases between the two ends. The chain's CDR3 is CASSLDRRTWNTEAFF. As DNA, the CDR3 is TGTGCCAGCAGCTTAGATCGACGGACTTGGAACACTGAAGCTTTCTTT.

This clonotype was counted only a few times. The chain employs TRBV20-1 and TRBJ1-5; 9 bases agree with TRBD1. The V and J ends lost 3 bases and 11 bases, in that order; junction bases with no gene match: 5. The CDR3 has 12 residues. CDR1 DFQATT and CDR2 SNEGSKA come from the germline V gene (reference sequence). CDR3 coding DNA: TGCAGTGCTAGTCAGGGACAGGGAGCCCAGCATTTT. Translated: CSASQGQGAQHF.

Of note for this clonotype: The conserved closing phenylalanine or tryptophan is absent in this CDR3, likely reflecting a read error. The chain has TRBV5-6 and TRBJ1-1, with no clear D. CDR3 length equals 14 residues. V was shortened by 1 base and J by 6 bases, with 13 bases between the two germline ends. From germline, CDR1 is SGHDT and CDR2 YYEEEE. This chain's CDR3 is CASSLRGLGSEAFL. The CDR3 coding sequence is TGTGCCAGCAGCTTGCGGGGATTAGGGTCTGAAGCTTTCTTA.